Listed below are T cell receptor beta chains from one sample, sequenced in a study of cytomegalovirus exposure and HLA in healthy donors. Clones were read by immunoSEQ multiplex PCR, and TCRdb kept only the in-frame ones, dropping some. Among about 190,000 clones listed, 80% to 90% were seen once. Input material: PBMCs. These receptors originate from a man aged 30-40 years in good health and CMV-seronegative. Both conserved end residues are part of each CDR3. Fields, in order: D gene, V gene, clone size, J gene, CDR3 protein, CDR3 DNA. A D gene is named only where the DNA matches it firmly. Size is stated for part of the rows, as once, few or many counts, or as a class when the clone is expanded.

d_call: TRBD2; v_call: TRBV7-6; clone_size: once; j_call: TRBJ2-7; cdr3_aa: CASSLLTAGGPYEQYF; cdr3_nt: TGTGCCAGCAGCTTATTGACAGCGGGGGGGCCCTACGAGCAGTACTTC
d_call: -; v_call: TRBV6-5; clone_size: -; j_call: TRBJ1-1; cdr3_aa: CASSYDSANTEAFF; cdr3_nt: TGTGCCAGCAGTTATGACAGTGCCAACACTGAAGCTTTCTTT
d_call: TRBD2; v_call: TRBV19; clone_size: once; j_call: TRBJ2-1; cdr3_aa: CASMGRGGRVTEQFF; cdr3_nt: TGTGCCAGTATGGGACGGGGGGGCCGGGTGACTGAGCAGTTCTTC
d_call: TRBD1; v_call: TRBV5-6; clone_size: once; j_call: TRBJ2-5; cdr3_aa: CASSWGTGRETQYF; cdr3_nt: TGTGCCAGCAGCTGGGGGACAGGGAGAGAGACCCAGTACTTC
d_call: -; v_call: TRBV11-2; clone_size: -; j_call: TRBJ1-6; cdr3_aa: CASRGPGNKLPLHF; cdr3_nt: TGTGCCAGCAGAGGACCGGGAAACAAATTGCCCCTCCACTTT
d_call: -; v_call: TRBV6-1; clone_size: -; j_call: TRBJ1-5; cdr3_aa: CASSTWTVSNQPQHF; cdr3_nt: TGTGCCAGCAGTACTTGGACAGTTAGCAATCAGCCCCAGCATTTT
d_call: TRBD2; v_call: TRBV7-7; clone_size: -; j_call: TRBJ2-2; cdr3_aa: CASSQTSGRAGELFF; cdr3_nt: TGTGCCAGCAGCCAGACTAGCGGGAGAGCCGGGGAGCTGTTTTTT
d_call: TRBD1; v_call: TRBV7-9; clone_size: -; j_call: TRBJ1-6; cdr3_aa: CASSLMGQSNSPLHF; cdr3_nt: TGTGCCAGCAGCTTGATGGGACAGTCGAATTCACCCCTCCACTTT
d_call: -; v_call: TRBV7-2; clone_size: -; j_call: TRBJ2-1; cdr3_aa: CASSASRSSYNEQFF; cdr3_nt: TGTGCCAGCAGCGCCTCCCGGAGCTCCTACAATGAGCAGTTCTTC
d_call: -; v_call: TRBV10-3; clone_size: -; j_call: TRBJ2-7; cdr3_aa: CAIRADYEQYF; cdr3_nt: TGTGCCATCAGGGCAGACTACGAGCAGTACTTC
d_call: TRBD2; v_call: TRBV9; clone_size: -; j_call: TRBJ2-3; cdr3_aa: CASSVSGRAFTDTQYF; cdr3_nt: TGTGCCAGCAGCGTTAGCGGGAGGGCCTTCACAGATACGCAGTATTTT
d_call: TRBD1; v_call: TRBV4-2; clone_size: -; j_call: TRBJ2-3; cdr3_aa: CASSIPGQGGADTQYF; cdr3_nt: TGTGCCAGCAGCATTCCGGGACAGGGAGGAGCAGATACGCAGTATTTT
d_call: TRBD1; v_call: TRBV7-2; clone_size: -; j_call: TRBJ1-4; cdr3_aa: CASSSQDRAGSEKLFF; cdr3_nt: TGTGCCAGCAGCTCCCAGGACAGGGCTGGGAGTGAAAAACTGTTTTTT
d_call: -; v_call: TRBV5-4; clone_size: -; j_call: TRBJ1-1; cdr3_aa: CASTAGTGLRNTEAFF; cdr3_nt: TGTGCCAGCACCGCGGGGACGGGACTCCGGAACACTGAAGCTTTCTTT
d_call: TRBD1; v_call: TRBV18; clone_size: few; j_call: TRBJ2-7; cdr3_aa: CASSPLITGAGSYEQYF; cdr3_nt: TGTGCCAGCTCACCACTTATCACAGGGGCCGGCTCCTACGAGCAGTACTTC
d_call: TRBD1; v_call: TRBV7-9; clone_size: few; j_call: TRBJ2-5; cdr3_aa: CASSPLPRQGWQETQYF; cdr3_nt: TGTGCCAGCAGCCCCCTACCTCGACAGGGGTGGCAAGAGACCCAGTACTTC
d_call: TRBD1; v_call: TRBV27; clone_size: once; j_call: TRBJ2-7; cdr3_aa: CASSFMPTGGTYEQYF; cdr3_nt: TGTGCCAGCAGTTTTATGCCGACAGGGGGGACTTACGAGCAGTACTTC
d_call: TRBD2; v_call: TRBV10-2; clone_size: few; j_call: TRBJ2-3; cdr3_aa: CASSVHGLAGLPSTDTQYF; cdr3_nt: TGCGCCAGCAGTGTCCACGGACTAGCGGGACTCCCTAGCACAGATACGCAGTATTTT
d_call: -; v_call: TRBV6-5; clone_size: -; j_call: TRBJ2-5; cdr3_aa: CASSYPLQGSETQYF; cdr3_nt: TGTGCCAGCAGTTACCCCCTACAGGGTAGCGAGACCCAGTACTTC
d_call: -; v_call: TRBV18; clone_size: once; j_call: TRBJ2-1; cdr3_aa: CASSPPSQGYNEQFF; cdr3_nt: TGTGCCAGCTCACCACCCTCACAGGGCTACAATGAGCAGTTCTTC
d_call: -; v_call: TRBV7-9; clone_size: -; j_call: TRBJ2-7; cdr3_aa: CASSLDSLGMGQYF; cdr3_nt: TGTGCCAGCAGCTTAGACAGCCTCGGGATGGGGCAGTACTTC
d_call: -; v_call: TRBV5-3; clone_size: -; j_call: TRBJ2-7; cdr3_aa: CARSSYQGSYEQYF; cdr3_nt: TGTGCCAGAAGCTCCTACCAGGGTTCCTACGAGCAGTACTTC
d_call: -; v_call: TRBV27; clone_size: -; j_call: TRBJ1-6; cdr3_aa: CASWAFGSPLHF; cdr3_nt: TGTGCCAGCTGGGCCTTTGGCTCACCCCTCCACTTT
d_call: TRBD1; v_call: TRBV27; clone_size: -; j_call: TRBJ2-2; cdr3_aa: CASADRGQAGELFF; cdr3_nt: TGTGCCAGTGCAGACAGGGGGCAAGCCGGGGAGCTGTTTTTT
d_call: TRBD1; v_call: TRBV6-1; clone_size: once; j_call: TRBJ2-5; cdr3_aa: CASSPAGGGQETQYF; cdr3_nt: TGTGCCAGCAGCCCCGCAGGGGGCGGCCAAGAGACCCAGTACTTC
d_call: -; v_call: TRBV5-1; clone_size: -; j_call: TRBJ2-1; cdr3_aa: CASSLALRGDEQFF; cdr3_nt: TGCGCCAGCAGCTTGGCCCTCAGGGGCGATGAGCAGTTCTTC
d_call: -; v_call: TRBV2; clone_size: -; j_call: TRBJ1-1; cdr3_aa: CASLLEFIMNTEAFF; cdr3_nt: TGTGCCAGCTTGTTAGAGTTCATTATGAACACTGAAGCTTTCTTT
d_call: -; v_call: TRBV2; clone_size: -; j_call: TRBJ1-4; cdr3_aa: CASSAGGEKLFF; cdr3_nt: TGTGCCAGCAGCGCCGGGGGGGAAAAACTGTTTTTT
d_call: -; v_call: TRBV27; clone_size: once; j_call: TRBJ2-7; cdr3_aa: CASSYGQFLDEQYF; cdr3_nt: TGTGCCAGCAGTTATGGACAATTCCTGGACGAGCAGTACTTC
d_call: TRBD1; v_call: TRBV6-5; clone_size: few; j_call: TRBJ2-7; cdr3_aa: CASSGGQVPEYEQYF; cdr3_nt: TGTGCCAGCAGCGGGGGACAGGTGCCCGAATACGAGCAGTACTTC
d_call: TRBD1; v_call: TRBV11-3; clone_size: -; j_call: TRBJ2-7; cdr3_aa: CASSSGTDSYEQYF; cdr3_nt: TGTGCCAGCAGCTCCGGGACAGACTCCTACGAGCAGTACTTC